Each of the 31 T cell receptor beta chains below was sequenced from the same sample in a study of blood T cells in healthy people across ages. The use of a sample-barcoded 5' primer and a J-beta primer mix characterized a second PCR of 7 to 11 cycles. TCRdb ran MiXCR on the 5' RACE reads and lists one entry per CDR3 protein. This table has over a million distinct CDR3 sequences, roughly two fifths appearing once. Sequencing input: blood. The receptors here all came from a woman aged 18-29 years in good health.

The chain carries TRBV29-1 and TRBJ2-7; 9 nucleotides line up with TRBD1. With V trimmed by 2 bases and J by 3 bases, 2 bases remained unmatched. This CDR3 has 13 residues. Germline values: CDR1 SQVTM, CDR2 ANQGSEA. CDR3 bases: TGCAGCGTTGAAAGACAGGGGGGCTACGAGCAGTACTTC. Translated, it gives CSVERQGGYEQYF.

Within the sample, this clonotype is medium-sized (0.01 to 0.1%). The V call is TRBV27, the J call TRBJ1-2, with D possibly matching TRBD1 (5 bases). Germline V lookup: CDR1 MNHEY, CDR2 SMNVEV (reference sequence). The CDR3 loop spans 16 amino acids. V lost 6 bases to trimming and J lost 1 base, with 18 bases between them. The CDR3 sequence: CASRSRDGKHNYGYTF. The CDR3 DNA is TGTGCCAGCAGGTCCCGGGACGGAAAACATAACTATGGCTACACCTTC.

V usage is TRBV27 and J usage is TRBJ2-3; 10 nucleotides align to TRBD2. Germline loops: CDR1 MNHEY, CDR2 SMNVEV (reference sequence). V shed 5 bases and J 3 bases; nucleotides not matched to a gene: 14. CDR3 length: 18 amino acids. Here the CDR3 DNA reads TGTGCCAGCAGTCCCTCATTTACTAGCGGGGACCCTACAGATACGCAGTATTTT. This gives the protein CASSPSFTSGDPTDTQYF.

The J gene is TRBJ2-5, the V gene TRBV20-1, with D tentatively TRBD1 (6 bases). V dropped 6 bases and J dropped 11 bases, with 22 bases sitting between them. CDR3 size: 13 residues. Germline lookup yields CDR1 DFQATT and CDR2 SNEGSKA (reference sequence). In DNA, the CDR3 is TGCAGTGCGGCCGGGACACCATTTGATGAGCAGTACTTC. Translating it yields CSAAGTPFDEQYF.

The CDR3 loop reads CASSPLVGRYETQYF. The CDR3 DNA sequence: TGTGCCAGCAGCCCTCTAGTGGGGCGCTATGAGACCCAGTACTTC. The rearrangement joins TRBV7-6 to TRBJ2-5, with D perhaps TRBD1 (5 bases). Germline loops: CDR1 SGHVS, CDR2 FNYEAQ. The V gene lost 5 bases and the J gene lost 5 bases, with 18 bases spanning the gap. There are 15 residues in the CDR3.

A few counts support this clonotype. The chain links TRBV6-5 to TRBJ2-3; TRBD2 matches 9 bases. The CDR3 extends over 16 amino acids. Germline CDR1 and CDR2: MNHEY and SVGAGI. V dropped 6 bases and J dropped 2; count of bases not matched to a gene: 9. The CDR3 DNA reads TGTGCCAGCAGGGTACTAGCGGGCGGTTTCACAGATACGCAGTATTTT. Translation gives CASRVLAGGFTDTQYF.

The chain carries TRBV5-5 and TRBJ2-5, with D uncertain. Trimming left V 3 bases short and J 5 bases short, with 14 bases between. This CDR3 has 14 residues. In germline, CDR1 is SGHKS, CDR2 YYEKEE (reference sequence). CDR3 nucleotides: TGTGCCAGCAGCTCGACCCTATCCCCGGAGACCCAGTACTTC. Translating it yields CASSSTLSPETQYF.

The CDR3 spells CASSQDISSYEQFF. The CDR3 DNA sequence: TGTGCCAGCAGCCAAGATATAAGTAGTTATGAGCAGTTCTTC. This sequence joins TRBV4-2 and TRBJ2-1; D is uncertain. The V gene lost 0 bases and the J gene lost 8 bases, with 11 bases spanning the gap. The CDR3 sequence is 14 residues long. Germline CDR1 LGHNA, CDR2 YNFKEQ.

The genes are TRBV20-1 and TRBJ2-1; TRBD2 aligns across 8 bases. The end of the DNA fits TRBJ2-7 better, so the J call may be wrong. The CDR3 extends over 15 amino acids. Germline V gives CDR1 DFQATT, CDR2 SNEGSKA (reference sequence). The CDR3: CSASLAGSSYNEQYF. The CDR3 DNA reads as TGCAGTGCTAGCCTAGCGGGCAGCTCCTACAATGAGCAGTACTTC.

This rearrangement joins TRBV29-1 to TRBJ2-1, with D maybe TRBD1 (5 bases). CDR1 is SQVTM and CDR2 is ANQGSEA in the germline V gene. Trimming took 7 bases from V and 6 from J, leaving 10 bases between them. The CDR3 length is 11 residues. The CDR3 DNA is TGCAGCGCCAGGGTTTTCAATGAGCAGTTCTTC. It translates to CSARVFNEQFF.

The chain carries TRBV21-1 and TRBJ2-3. TRBV21-1 is designated a pseudogene. CDR3 length: 15 residues. The CDR3 region has the DNA TGTGCCAGCAGCCCGGCCGGCCAGAAAACAGATACGCAGTATTTT. Protein sequence: CASSPAGQKTDTQYF.

V usage is TRBV11-2 and J usage is TRBJ2-1; D remains ambiguous. The CDR3 consists of 13 residues. V was clipped by 5 bases and J by 5 bases, with 10 bases between them. Per germline, CDR1 SGHAT and CDR2 FQNNGV. The CDR3 DNA reads TGTGCCAGCAGCATCGGAGTAGACAATGAGCAGTTCTTC. This translates into CASSIGVDNEQFF.

This chain links TRBV19 with TRBJ2-5; TRBD1 or TRBD2 may be the D gene (5 bases each). CDR1 LNHDA and CDR2 SQIVND come from the germline V gene (reference sequence). V was trimmed by 0 bases and J by 11 bases, leaving 19 bases between them. The length of the CDR3 is 15 residues. The CDR3 spells CASSIEKGPPDEQYF. CDR3 DNA sequence: TGTGCCAGTAGTATAGAGAAGGGACCGCCGGATGAGCAGTACTTC. The full variable domain, with the rest looked up from reference TRBV19 and TRBJ2-5, is DGGITQSPKYLFRKEGQNVTLSCEQNLNHDAMYWYRQDPGQGLRLIYYSQIVNDFQKGDIAEGYSVSREKKESFPLTVTSAQKNPTAFYLCASSIEKGPPDEQYFGPGTRLLVL.

This chain joins TRBV5-1 and TRBJ2-7; tentatively, D is TRBD2 (5 bases). CDR1 is SGHRS and CDR2 is YFSETQ in the germline V gene. The V and J ends lost 4 bases and 10 bases respectively, with 27 bases between them. The CDR3 contains 16 residues. CDR3 sequence reads: CASSRGPALDGETQYF. The CDR3, as DNA: TGCGCCAGCAGCCGGGGTCCAGCGCTCGACGGGGAGACACAGTACTTC.

This clonotype was picked up many times. The V and J genes are TRBV7-2 and TRBJ2-1; TRBD1 matches at 9 bases. V gave up 4 bases and J gave up 3 bases; unmatched junction bases: 1. From germline, CDR1 is SGHTA and CDR2 FQGNSA. CDR3 size: 14 residues. CDR3 DNA sequence: TGTGCCAGCAGCTCGGACAGGGGCTACAATGAGCAGTTCTTC. It specifies CASSSDRGYNEQFF.

For the CDR3, the DNA is TGTGCCAGCAGTTTCGGGAAAAGGAGGAATGAGCAGTTCTTC. Protein product: CASSFGKRRNEQFF. The chain joins TRBV28 to TRBJ2-1, with D maybe TRBD2 (5 bases). This CDR3 spans 14 amino acids. Trimming removed 3 bases from V and 7 bases from J, with 13 bases in between. Germline V gives CDR1 MDHEN, CDR2 SYDVKM.

On this clonotype: This could be a read error, since a much larger clone is one nucleotide away. The chain links TRBV5-1 to TRBJ2-7, with D perhaps TRBD2 (6 bases). V lost 4 bases and J 7 bases, leaving 24 bases between the germline ends. The CDR3 is 16 amino acids. Germline loops: CDR1 SGHRS, CDR2 YFSETQ. The CDR3 DNA sequence: TGCGCCAGCAGCATTGCTAGCGCCATTTCCTACAATGAGCAGTACTTC. It translates to CASSIASAISYNEQYF.

This clonotype was observed a few times. The rearrangement joins TRBV4-3 to TRBJ2-1; 7 bases align to TRBD2. The CDR3 length is 15 residues. Trimming cost V 3 bases and J 1 base; bases outside gene matches: 3. Per germline, CDR1 LGHNA and CDR2 YSLEER. The CDR3 region has the DNA TGCGCCAGCAGCCAGAACGGGGGGTCCTACAATGAGCAGTTCTTC. Amino acid sequence: CASSQNGGSYNEQFF.

There are many counts of this clonotype. The chain has TRBV3-1 and TRBJ2-7; a possible D gene is TRBD2 (6 bases). There are 13 residues in the CDR3. Trimming stripped 2 bases from V and 10 bases from J, with 15 bases between. Germline values: CDR1 LGHDT, CDR2 YNNKEL (reference sequence). As DNA, the CDR3 is TGTGCCAGCAGCCAACAAATCAGGGAGGCCCAGTACTTC. This encodes CASSQQIREAQYF.

Note on this clonotype: Being one base from a much bigger clone, this may be a read error. V gene TRBV20-1 combines with J gene TRBJ1-1; D possibly corresponds to TRBD1 (5 bases). Per germline, CDR1 DFQATT and CDR2 SNEGSKA (reference sequence). CDR3 size: 12 residues. V shed 6 bases and J shed 4 bases, with 12 bases lying between them. The CDR3 sequence is CSAAQGVTEAFF. The CDR3 bases are TGCAGTGCCGCGCAGGGAGTCACTGAAGCTTTCTTT.

The genes are TRBV5-1 and TRBJ2-7; D ambiguous. The V end was cut by 2 bases, the J end by 1 base, with 13 bases between. The CDR3 spans 15 residues. The germline CDR1 and CDR2 sequences are SGHRS and YFSETQ. CDR3 DNA: TGCGCCAGCAGCTTAGGCGTGGGGATGTCCTACGAGCAGTACTTC. It codes for CASSLGVGMSYEQYF.

This chain links TRBV28 with TRBJ1-1; 8 bases align to TRBD1. V lost 1 base to trimming and J lost 11 bases; unmatched junction nucleotides: 9. Germline CDR1 and CDR2: MDHEN and SYDVKM. This CDR3 contains 14 residues. DNA of the CDR3: TGTGCCAGCAGTTTATTCCATCCGACAGGGGAGGCTTTCTTT. This codes for CASSLFHPTGEAFF.

The chain employs TRBV20-1 and TRBJ1-1; 7 positions match TRBD1. V shed 3 bases and J 1 base; nucleotides not matched to a gene: 14. The CDR3 spans 17 residues. The germline CDR1 and CDR2 sequences are DFQATT and SNEGSKA (reference sequence). CDR3: CSARPRTGVRANTEAFF. CDR3 bases: TGCAGTGCTAGGCCCCGAACAGGGGTAAGGGCGAACACTGAAGCTTTCTTT.

This rearrangement joins TRBV11-2 to TRBJ1-1; D uncertain. The V gene lost 5 bases and the J gene lost 8 bases, with 12 bases spanning the gap. CDR3 length equals 12 residues. Germline CDR1 and CDR2: SGHAT and FQNNGV. The CDR3 spells CASSQTLIEAFF. In DNA form, the CDR3 reads TGTGCCAGCAGCCAAACATTAATCGAAGCTTTCTTT.

This clonotype was observed a few times. V gene TRBV9 combines with J gene TRBJ1-2; D call uncertain. This CDR3 contains 12 residues. V lost 1 base and J lost 5, with 6 bases in between. Germline lookup yields CDR1 SGDLS and CDR2 YYNGEE. The CDR3 coding sequence is TGTGCCAGCAGCGTACCCCAGTATGGCTACACCTTC. This gives the protein CASSVPQYGYTF.

This chain joins TRBV5-1 and TRBJ2-2, with a tentative D call TRBD2 (5 bases). Trimming stripped 4 bases from V and 4 bases from J, with 17 bases between. Germline CDR1 is SGHRS and CDR2 is YFSETQ. This CDR3 region has 16 residues. The CDR3 is CASSVSGVSLTGELFF. The CDR3 DNA follows: TGCGCCAGCAGCGTGTCCGGGGTTTCCCTCACCGGGGAGCTGTTTTTT.

The rearrangement links TRBV20-1 to TRBJ2-5; D is undetermined. The CDR3 has 14 amino acids. Germline loops: CDR1 DFQATT, CDR2 SNEGSKA (reference sequence). V lost 2 bases and J lost 5, with 15 bases in between. CDR3 sequence: CSARSPVEGETQYF. For the CDR3, the DNA is TGCAGTGCTAGATCCCCGGTGGAAGGGGAGACCCAGTACTTC.

The chain couples TRBV3-1 to TRBJ1-6, with 9 bases fitting TRBD1. The CDR3 is 16 amino acids. Germline V CDR1 and CDR2: LGHDT, YNNKEL (reference sequence). Losses at the gene ends were 1 base for V and 8 bases for J; bases not matched to a gene: 6. CDR3 sequence (DNA): TGTGCCAGCAGCCAAGGAGACAGGGGGGGGTATTCACCCCTCCACTTT. Its translation: CASSQGDRGGYSPLHF. Based on the CDR3 plus reference TRBV3-1 and TRBJ1-6, the full variable domain is DTAVSQTPKYLVTQMGNDKSIKCEQNLGHDTMYWYKQDSKKFLKIMFSYNNKELIINETVPNRFSPKSPDKAHLNLHINSLELGDSAVYFCASSQGDRGGYSPLHFGNGTRLTVT.

V is TRBV28 and J is TRBJ1-2; D is uncertain. Between the trimmed V and J ends, which lost 8 bases and 8 bases, there was a span of 15 bases. This CDR3 region has 12 residues. Germline CDR1 reads MDHEN; CDR2 reads SYDVKM. The CDR3 DNA sequence: TGTGCCAGCTCTGGGCGCAGAGACGGCTACACCTTC. This encodes CASSGRRDGYTF.

The V and J genes are TRBV27 and TRBJ2-2, with D perhaps matching TRBD2 (5 bases). CDR1 and CDR2 (germline): MNHEY, SMNVEV (reference sequence). The CDR3 runs to 14 residues. The V end lost 3 bases, the J end lost 1 base, and 6 bases lay between the germline ends. DNA of the CDR3: TGTGCCAGCAGTTTCGGGATGAACACCGGGGAGCTGTTTTTT. As protein: CASSFGMNTGELFF.

This clonotype came up a few times. J is TRBJ2-3 and V is TRBV6-2 or TRBV6-3, with 9 bases aligning to TRBD1. J lost 6 bases, V lost 4 bases, and 5 bases had no gene match. Germline CDR1 and CDR2: MNHEY and SVGEGT. CDR3 length equals 14 residues. CDR3 protein: CASSFRDRADTQYF. The CDR3, as DNA: TGTGCCAGCAGTTTCCGGGACAGGGCCGATACGCAGTATTTT.